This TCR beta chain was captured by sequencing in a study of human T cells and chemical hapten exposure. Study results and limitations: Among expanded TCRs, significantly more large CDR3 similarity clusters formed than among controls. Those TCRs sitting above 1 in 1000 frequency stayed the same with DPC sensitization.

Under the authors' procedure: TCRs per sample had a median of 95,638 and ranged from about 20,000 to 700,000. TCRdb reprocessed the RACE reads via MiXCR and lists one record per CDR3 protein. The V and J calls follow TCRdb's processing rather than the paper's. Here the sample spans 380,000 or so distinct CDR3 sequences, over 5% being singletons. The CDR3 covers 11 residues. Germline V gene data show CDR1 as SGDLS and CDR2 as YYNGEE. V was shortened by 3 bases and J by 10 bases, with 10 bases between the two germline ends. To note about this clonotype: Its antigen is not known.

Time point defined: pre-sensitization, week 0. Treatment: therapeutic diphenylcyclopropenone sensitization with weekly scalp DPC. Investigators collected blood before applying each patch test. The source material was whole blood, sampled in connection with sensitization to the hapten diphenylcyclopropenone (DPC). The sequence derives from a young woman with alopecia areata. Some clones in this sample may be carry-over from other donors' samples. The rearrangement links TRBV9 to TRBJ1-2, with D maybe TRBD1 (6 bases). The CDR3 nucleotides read TGTGCCAGCAGCGCGACAGGACTCTACACCTTC. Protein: CASSATGLYTF.